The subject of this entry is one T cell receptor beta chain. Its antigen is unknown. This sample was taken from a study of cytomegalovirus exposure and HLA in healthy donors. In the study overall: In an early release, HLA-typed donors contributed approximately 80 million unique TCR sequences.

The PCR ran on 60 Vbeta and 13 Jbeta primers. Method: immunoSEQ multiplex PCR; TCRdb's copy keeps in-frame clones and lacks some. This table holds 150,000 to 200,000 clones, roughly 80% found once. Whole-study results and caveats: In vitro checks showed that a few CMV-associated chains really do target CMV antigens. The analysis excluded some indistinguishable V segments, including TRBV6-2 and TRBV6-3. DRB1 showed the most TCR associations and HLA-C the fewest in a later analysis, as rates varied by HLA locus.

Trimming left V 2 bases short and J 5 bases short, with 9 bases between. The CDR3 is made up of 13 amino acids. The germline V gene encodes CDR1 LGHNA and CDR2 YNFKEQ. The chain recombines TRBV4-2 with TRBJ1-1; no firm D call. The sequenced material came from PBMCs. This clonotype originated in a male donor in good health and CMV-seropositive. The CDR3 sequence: CASSQSGGTEAFF. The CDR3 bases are TGTGCCAGCAGCCAATCAGGAGGGACTGAAGCTTTCTTT.